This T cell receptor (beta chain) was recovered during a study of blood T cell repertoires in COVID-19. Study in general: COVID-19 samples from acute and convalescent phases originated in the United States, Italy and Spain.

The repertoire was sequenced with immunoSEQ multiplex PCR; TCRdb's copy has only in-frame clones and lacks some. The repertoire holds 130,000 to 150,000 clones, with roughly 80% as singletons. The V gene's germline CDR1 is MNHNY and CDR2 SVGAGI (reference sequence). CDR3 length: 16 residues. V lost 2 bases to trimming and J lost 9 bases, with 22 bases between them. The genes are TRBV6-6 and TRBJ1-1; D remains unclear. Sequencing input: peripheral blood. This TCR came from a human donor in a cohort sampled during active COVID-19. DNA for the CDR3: TGTGCCAGCAGTTACCTGGCCCGGGAGGGCGAGCGTCAAGCTTTCTTT. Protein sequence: CASSYLAREGERQAFF.